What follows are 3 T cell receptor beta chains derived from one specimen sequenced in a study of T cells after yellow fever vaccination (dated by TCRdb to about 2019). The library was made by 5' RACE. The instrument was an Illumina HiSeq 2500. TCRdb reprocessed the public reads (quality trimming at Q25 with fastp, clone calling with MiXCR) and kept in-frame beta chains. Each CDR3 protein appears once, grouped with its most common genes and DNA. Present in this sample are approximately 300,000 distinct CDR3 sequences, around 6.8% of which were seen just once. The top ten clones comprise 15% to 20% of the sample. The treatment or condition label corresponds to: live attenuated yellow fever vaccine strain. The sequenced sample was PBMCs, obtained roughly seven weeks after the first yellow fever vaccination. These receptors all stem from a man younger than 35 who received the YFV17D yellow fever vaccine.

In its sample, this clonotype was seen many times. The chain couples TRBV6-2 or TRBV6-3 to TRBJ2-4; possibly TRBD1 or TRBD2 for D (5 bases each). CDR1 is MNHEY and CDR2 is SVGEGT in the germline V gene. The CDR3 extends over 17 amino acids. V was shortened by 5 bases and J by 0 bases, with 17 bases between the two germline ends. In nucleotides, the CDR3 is TGTGCCAGCAGTAATACCGGGACGTACGTAGCCAAAAACATTCAGTACTTC. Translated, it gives CASSNTGTYVAKNIQYF.

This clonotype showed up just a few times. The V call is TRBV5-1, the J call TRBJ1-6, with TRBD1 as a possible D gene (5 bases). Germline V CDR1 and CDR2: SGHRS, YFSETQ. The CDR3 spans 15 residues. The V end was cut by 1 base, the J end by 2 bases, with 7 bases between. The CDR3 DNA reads TGCGCCAGCAGCTTGATGACAGCCTATAATTCACCCCTCCACTTT. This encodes CASSLMTAYNSPLHF.

The CDR3 DNA reads as TGTGCCAGCAGTTCAGGCAGGGGAGCGGACATTCAGTACTTC. This codes for CASSSGRGADIQYF. The chain joins TRBV28 to TRBJ2-4; a possible D gene is TRBD1 (6 bases). Trimming took off 4 bases at V and 8 bases at J, with 15 bases between the two ends. The CDR3 has 14 residues. The germline V gene has CDR1 MDHEN and CDR2 SYDVKM.